This T cell receptor beta chain was sequenced in a study of identical twins. Germline values: CDR1 MGHRA, CDR2 YSYEKL. This CDR3 has 15 residues. Losses at the gene ends were 1 base for V and 8 bases for J; bases not matched to a gene: 3. This clonotype was detected a few times. Antigen: not known. MiXCR, run by TCRdb on the 5' RACE reads, gives a single entry per CDR3 protein. The data contain 300,000 to 400,000 distinct CDR3 sequences, 9% to 15% of them singletons. General study results and limits: Model-predicted out-of-frame TCR alpha sharing fell below observed values in monozygotic twins. Twins' surplus sharing was weaker for beta out-of-frame sequences.

These same data were also listed under a study on yellow fever vaccine responses in identical twins.

Source material: CD8+ T cells sorted from blood. The rearrangement uses TRBV4-1 and TRBJ2-1; TRBD2 matches 12 bases. This clonotype was obtained from a woman between 18 and 29 years old in good health. The CDR3 sequence is CASSQVASGGDEQFF. The DNA for the CDR3 is TGCGCCAGCAGCCAAGTCGCTAGCGGGGGGGATGAGCAGTTCTTC.